Listed below are T cell receptor beta chains from one sample, sequenced in a study of response to subunit inactivated influenza vaccine. Each CDR3 protein gets one entry after TCRdb re-called the RT-PCR reads with MiXCR. The sample has about 610,000 distinct CDR3 sequences; 11% to 15% are singletons. Here the sequenced sample was PBMCs from blood, taken less than 13 days after vaccination. Receptors originate from a man over 45 who received an inactivated influenza vaccine. Both conserved end residues are part of each CDR3.

V gene,J gene,CDR3 protein
TRBV3-1,TRBJ2-7,CASSRVQGYEQYF
TRBV20-1,TRBJ2-5,CSARDGEEMETQYF
TRBV28,TRBJ2-1,CATKGRGRAFEQFF
TRBV5-5,TRBJ2-7,CASSSTRTVSYEQYF
TRBV4-1,TRBJ1-4,CASSQHRGRNGATNEKLFF
TRBV11-2,TRBJ1-1,CASRPRNLRKTEAFF
TRBV28,TRBJ2-5,CASSLYPGGQETQYF
TRBV20-1,TRBJ2-7,CSAPWLEDGYEQYF
TRBV5-1,TRBJ2-1,CASSSRTSGRSNEQFF
TRBV7-9,TRBJ2-5,CASSSFSREETQYF
TRBV10-1,TRBJ2-5,CASNSGTSGDSTQYF
TRBV5-1,TRBJ1-1,CASSYAGTGTEAFF
TRBV10-3,TRBJ2-5,CAISESSGGQETQYF
TRBV6-1,TRBJ1-5,CATSLQYSNQPQHF
TRBV12-3/TRBV12-4,TRBJ2-3,CASSVRRDTQYF
TRBV12-3/TRBV12-4,TRBJ2-1,CASRLAGVYNEQFF
TRBV12-3/TRBV12-4,TRBJ1-3,CASSSQSLSGNTIYF